These 19 T cell receptor beta chains were all obtained from the same sample, sequenced in a study of shared clonotypes between healthy human individuals. Libraries were prepared by immunoSEQ multiplex PCR; TCRdb keeps only in-frame clonotypes and omits some of them. The table has 2,500,000 or so clones, around 94% seen once. The sample taken for sequencing was naive CD4+ T cells sorted from blood. Noted subset: CD45RA+ positively selected. The receptors were sampled from a man between 18 and 35 years old in good health.

The chain employs TRBV5-1 and TRBJ1-2; no clear D gene. CDR3 size: 13 residues. Trimming took off 1 base at V and 6 bases at J, with 10 bases between the two ends. The germline CDR1 and CDR2 sequences are SGHRS and YFSETQ. The chain's CDR3 is CASSLLGGDGYTF. The CDR3 DNA reads as TGCGCCAGCAGCTTGTTAGGTGGTGATGGCTACACCTTC. The complete variable domain, with remaining parts taken from reference TRBV5-1 and TRBJ1-2, reads KAGVTQTPRYLIKTRGQQVTLSCSPISGHRSVSWYQQTPGQGLQFLFEYFSETQRNKGNFPGRFSGRQFSNSRSEMNVSTLELGDSALYLCASSLLGGDGYTFGSGTRLTVV.

The chain recombines TRBV7-3 with TRBJ2-1; 8 bases map to TRBD1. The CDR3 runs 14 residues. The junction had 3 bases not matched to a gene; V was cut back by 1 base and J by 7 bases. Per germline, CDR1 SGHTA and CDR2 FQGTGA. In DNA form, the CDR3 reads TGTGCCAGCAGCTTAAGGACAGGGTCAAATGAGCAGTTCTTC. Amino acids: CASSLRTGSNEQFF.

In its sample, this clone was seen once. Other DNA variants within this sample encode the same CDR3. This rearrangement joins TRBV5-1 to TRBJ2-5; possibly TRBD2 for D (5 bases). The germline CDR1 and CDR2 sequences are SGHRS and YFSETQ. CDR3 length: 13 residues. The V end was cut by 7 bases, the J end by 0 bases, with 10 bases between. The CDR3 loop is CASARGNQETQYF. DNA for the CDR3: TGCGCCAGCGCCCGAGGGAACCAAGAGACCCAGTACTTC.

This sequence joins TRBV11-2 and TRBJ2-7; TRBD2 matches 12 bases. The CDR3 runs to 15 residues. Looked up from germline, CDR1 is SGHAT and CDR2 is FQNNGV. The V segment lost 4 bases and the J segment 2 bases; nucleotides outside the gene matches: 3. The CDR3 nucleotides are TGTGCCAGCAGCTCGGGACTAGCGGGCGCCTACGAGCAGTACTTC. This translates into CASSSGLAGAYEQYF.

CDR3 in DNA: TGTGCCAGCAACGAGACAGTTCCCAATCAGCCCCAGCATTTT. It encodes CASNETVPNQPQHF. This chain joins TRBV21-1 and TRBJ1-5; TRBD1 is the table's D call, not checked against the DNA. TRBV21-1 is a recognized pseudogene. The CDR3 consists of 14 residues.

This clone was picked up one time. The V call is TRBV11-3, the J call TRBJ2-7, with 7 bases aligning to TRBD1. The CDR3 has 12 amino acids. V shed 4 bases, J shed 6 bases, and the junction held 3 bases outside the gene matches. CDR1 is SGHNT, CDR2 YENEEA, per germline. The CDR3 DNA reads TGTGCCAGCAGCTCGACAGGGCCCGAGCAGTACTTC. Its translation is CASSSTGPEQYF.

The chain joins TRBV19 to TRBJ2-5; D uncertain. Germline CDR1 and CDR2: LNHDA and SQIVND (reference sequence). CDR3 length equals 16 residues. The V end was cut by 0 bases, the J end by 2 bases, with 13 bases between. CDR3 sequence: CASSIEENTVQETQYF. CDR3 in DNA: TGTGCCAGTAGTATAGAGGAGAACACTGTGCAAGAGACCCAGTACTTC.

CDR3 DNA: TGTGCCAGCAGTTACCCGGACACGAATGAGCAGTTCTTC. Translation: CASSYPDTNEQFF. The chain carries TRBV6-6 and TRBJ2-1; tentatively, D is TRBD1 (5 bases). Germline V gene data show CDR1 as MNHNY and CDR2 as SVGAGI (reference sequence). The V gene lost 2 bases and the J gene lost 7 bases, with 9 bases spanning the gap. This CDR3 has 13 residues.

The genes are TRBV7-3 and TRBJ2-1; D is perhaps TRBD2 (5 bases). The CDR3 has 19 residues. Between the trimmed V and J ends, which lost 2 bases and 0 bases, there was a span of 20 bases. CDR1 and CDR2 from the germline V gene are SGHTA and FQGTGA. The CDR3 DNA reads as TGTGCCAGCAGCTTAGCGGCCAGGAAGGAGGAAAGCTCCTACAATGAGCAGTTCTTC. It translates to CASSLAARKEESSYNEQFF.

The CDR3 DNA sequence: TGCAGTGCCGTGGGTCTCGGTAAGCAGTACTTC. Amino acids: CSAVGLGKQYF. This chain connects TRBV20-1 to TRBJ2-7; D gene unclear. Germline V gives CDR1 DFQATT, CDR2 SNEGSKA (reference sequence). This CDR3 has 11 residues. V dropped 6 bases and J dropped 8 bases, with 14 bases sitting between them.

The V call is TRBV19, the J call TRBJ1-6, with 7 bases aligning to TRBD1. CDR3 length equals 16 residues. The junction had 14 bases not matched to a gene; V was cut back by 6 bases and J by 9 bases. Germline V gene lookup returns CDR1 LNHDA and CDR2 SQIVND (reference sequence). The CDR3 spells CASRTGAGVGISPLHF. The DNA of the CDR3 is TGTGCCAGTAGAACAGGGGCGGGGGTCGGGATTTCACCCCTCCACTTT.

The CDR3 is CASRPGQEYAEAFF. The CDR3 DNA is TGTGCCAGCAGGCCGGGACAGGAATACGCTGAAGCTTTCTTT. The rearrangement joins TRBV6-1 to TRBJ1-1; 8 bases fit TRBD1. Germline CDR1 is MNHNS and CDR2 is SASEGT. This CDR3 has 14 amino acids. V was pared by 6 bases and J by 6 bases, with 9 bases of the junction left unmatched.

The rearrangement links TRBV7-2 to TRBJ2-1; weak D call: TRBD1 (5 bases). Trimming shortened V by 5 bases and J by 5 bases, and 19 bases separated the two germline ends. Germline assignment: CDR1 SGHTA and CDR2 FQGNSA. The CDR3 runs to 16 residues. CDR3 region: CASSHITGRVNNEQFF. DNA of the CDR3: TGTGCCAGCAGCCACATTACAGGTCGAGTTAACAATGAGCAGTTCTTC. The full variable domain, with the rest looked up from reference TRBV7-2 and TRBJ2-1, is GAGVSQSPSNKVTEKGKDVELRCDPISGHTALYWYRQSLGQGLEFLIYFQGNSAPDKSGLPSDRFSAERTGGSVSTLTIQRTQQEDSAVYLCASSHITGRVNNEQFFGPGTRLTVL.

This clone was seen a single time. V is TRBV7-9 and J is TRBJ1-1, with D unresolved. The CDR3 sequence is 17 residues long. Germline V gives CDR1 SEHNR, CDR2 FQNEAQ (reference sequence). V lost 6 bases to trimming and J lost 0 bases, with 20 bases between them. The CDR3 protein is CASSPPLEAALNTEAFF. The CDR3 bases are TGTGCCAGCAGTCCCCCCCTTGAGGCAGCCTTGAACACTGAAGCTTTCTTT.

There are a few counts of this clone. The V gene is TRBV7-9, the J gene TRBJ1-5, with no clear D. CDR3 length: 13 residues. The germline V gene has CDR1 SEHNR and CDR2 FQNEAQ (reference sequence). Trimming shortened V by 5 bases and J by 2 bases, and 7 bases separated the two germline ends. The CDR3, as DNA: TGTGCCAGCAGCAAGGACGGCAATCAGCCCCAGCATTTT. Protein sequence: CASSKDGNQPQHF.

This chain connects TRBV18 to TRBJ1-4; TRBD1 agrees at 8 bases. V was clipped by 4 bases and J by 6 bases; unmatched bases: 10. The CDR3 loop spans 16 amino acids. CDR1 and CDR2 (germline): KGHSH, LQKENI. The CDR3 DNA is TGTGCCAGCTCACTCCAGGGGGCGCAGGTTTATGAAAAACTGTTTTTT. Translation: CASSLQGAQVYEKLFF.

The chain has TRBV30 and TRBJ2-1, with D perhaps TRBD2 (5 bases). Germline CDR1 and CDR2: GTSNPN and SVGIG (reference sequence). The CDR3 sequence is 13 residues long. The germline V and J ends were trimmed by 0 bases and 7 bases, with 10 bases remaining between them. As DNA, the CDR3 is TGTGCCTGGAGTGTTTCGGGGTGGAATGAGCAGTTCTTC. This translates into CAWSVSGWNEQFF.

Concerning this clone: The same CDR3 can be traced to other DNA sequences in this sample. The chain uses TRBV5-1 and TRBJ2-1; tentative D call: TRBD2 (5 bases). This CDR3 has 13 amino acids. Germline loops: CDR1 SGHRS, CDR2 YFSETQ. V dropped 0 bases and J dropped 8 bases, with 9 bases sitting between them. The CDR3 sequence is CASSLGGPDEQFF. The CDR3 coding sequence is TGCGCCAGCAGCTTGGGAGGGCCCGATGAGCAGTTCTTC.

Regarding this clone: Other DNA sequences in this specimen translate into the identical CDR3. The chain has TRBV5-1 and TRBJ2-7; 8 nucleotides match TRBD1. The CDR3 spans 14 residues. Germline lookup yields CDR1 SGHRS and CDR2 YFSETQ. J lost 4 bases, V lost 4 bases, and 7 bases had no gene match. The CDR3 DNA reads TGCGCCAGCAGCCAAGGACAGGGTCCTTACGAGCAGTACTTC. Protein product: CASSQGQGPYEQYF.